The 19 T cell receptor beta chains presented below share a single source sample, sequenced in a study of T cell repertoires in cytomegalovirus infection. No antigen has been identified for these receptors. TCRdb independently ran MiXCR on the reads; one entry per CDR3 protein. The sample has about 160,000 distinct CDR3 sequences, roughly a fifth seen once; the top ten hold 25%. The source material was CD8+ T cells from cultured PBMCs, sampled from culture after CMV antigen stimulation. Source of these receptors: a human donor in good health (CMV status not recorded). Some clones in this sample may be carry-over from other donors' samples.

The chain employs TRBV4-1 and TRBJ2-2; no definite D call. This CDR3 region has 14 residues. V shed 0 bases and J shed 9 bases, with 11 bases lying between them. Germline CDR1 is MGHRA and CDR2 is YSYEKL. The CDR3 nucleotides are TGCGCCAGCAGCCAAGATGGAATACCCAGGGAGCTGTTTTTT. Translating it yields CASSQDGIPRELFF.

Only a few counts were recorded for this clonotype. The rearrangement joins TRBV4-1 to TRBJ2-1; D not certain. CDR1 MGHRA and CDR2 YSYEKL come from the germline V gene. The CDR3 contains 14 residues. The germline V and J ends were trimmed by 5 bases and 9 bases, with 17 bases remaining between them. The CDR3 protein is CASSDTRSLSEQFF. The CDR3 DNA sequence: TGCGCCAGCAGCGATACGAGAAGTTTGTCTGAGCAGTTCTTC.

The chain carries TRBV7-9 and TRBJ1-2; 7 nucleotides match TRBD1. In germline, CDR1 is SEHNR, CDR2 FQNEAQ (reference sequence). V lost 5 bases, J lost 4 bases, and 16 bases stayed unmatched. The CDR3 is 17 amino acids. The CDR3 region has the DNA TGTGCCAGCAGCCCCACAGGGGAACACTCTTCTGTCTATGGCTACACCTTC. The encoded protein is CASSPTGEHSSVYGYTF.

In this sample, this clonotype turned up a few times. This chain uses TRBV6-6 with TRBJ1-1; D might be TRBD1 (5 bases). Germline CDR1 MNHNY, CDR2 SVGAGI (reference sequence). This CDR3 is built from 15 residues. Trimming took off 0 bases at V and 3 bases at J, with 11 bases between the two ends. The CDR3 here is CASSYSGVGYTEAFF. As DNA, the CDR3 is TGTGCCAGCAGTTACTCGGGGGTCGGATACACTGAAGCTTTCTTT.

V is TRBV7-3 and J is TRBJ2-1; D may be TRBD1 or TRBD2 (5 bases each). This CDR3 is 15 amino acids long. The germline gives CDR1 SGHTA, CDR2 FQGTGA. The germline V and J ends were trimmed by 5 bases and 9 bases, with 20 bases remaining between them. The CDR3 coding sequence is TGTGCCAGCAGCCATGGGACGTCCGGCGGAGGTGAGCAGTTCTTC. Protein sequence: CASSHGTSGGGEQFF. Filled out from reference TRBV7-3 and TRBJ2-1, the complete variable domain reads GAGVSQTPSNKVTEKGKYVELRCDPISGHTALYWYRQSLGQGPEFLIYFQGTGAADDSGLPNDRFFAVRPEGSVSTLKIQRTERGDSAVYLCASSHGTSGGGEQFFGPGTRLTVL.

CDR3 in DNA: TGTGCCAGCAGTTACTCCGCCGGGAACACTGAAGCTTTCTTT. Translation gives CASSYSAGNTEAFF. The chain recombines TRBV6-2 or TRBV6-3 with TRBJ1-1; D not resolved. CDR1 MNHEY and CDR2 SVGEGT come from the germline V gene. V lost 0 bases to trimming and J lost 1 base, with 6 bases between them. This CDR3 spans 14 amino acids.

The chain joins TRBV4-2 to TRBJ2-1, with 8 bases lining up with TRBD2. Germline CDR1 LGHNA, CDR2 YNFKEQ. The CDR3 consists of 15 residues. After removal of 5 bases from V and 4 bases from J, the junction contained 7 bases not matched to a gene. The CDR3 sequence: CASSGRGGGYNEQFF. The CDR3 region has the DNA TGTGCCAGCAGCGGACGGGGGGGCGGTTACAATGAGCAGTTCTTC.

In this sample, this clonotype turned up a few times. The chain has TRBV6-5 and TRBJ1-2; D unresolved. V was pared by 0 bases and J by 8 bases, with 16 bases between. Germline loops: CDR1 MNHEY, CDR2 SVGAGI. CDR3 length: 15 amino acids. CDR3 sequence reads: CASSYSSSVRDGYTF. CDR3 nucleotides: TGTGCCAGCAGTTACTCGTCCTCGGTGAGAGACGGCTACACCTTC.

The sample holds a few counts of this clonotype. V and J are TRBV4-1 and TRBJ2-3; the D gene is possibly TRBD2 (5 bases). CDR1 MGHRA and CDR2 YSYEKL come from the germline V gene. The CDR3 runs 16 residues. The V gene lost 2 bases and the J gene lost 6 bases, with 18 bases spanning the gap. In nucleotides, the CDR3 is TGCGCCAGCAGCCAACGGACTCGGAAGGGATGGGATACGCAGTATTTT. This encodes CASSQRTRKGWDTQYF.

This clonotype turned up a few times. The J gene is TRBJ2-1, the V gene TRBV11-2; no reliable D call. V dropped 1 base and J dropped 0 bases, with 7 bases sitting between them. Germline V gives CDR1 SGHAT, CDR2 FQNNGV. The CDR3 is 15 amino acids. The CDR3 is CASSLGSSSYNEQFF. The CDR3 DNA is TGTGCCAGCAGCTTAGGATCTAGCTCCTACAATGAGCAGTTCTTC.

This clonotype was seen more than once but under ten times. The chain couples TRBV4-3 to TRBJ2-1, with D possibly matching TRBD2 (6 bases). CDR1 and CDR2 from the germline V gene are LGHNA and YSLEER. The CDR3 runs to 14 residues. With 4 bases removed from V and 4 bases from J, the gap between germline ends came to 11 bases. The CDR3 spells CASSLGLPYNEQFF. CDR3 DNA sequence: TGCGCCAGCAGCCTTGGACTACCGTACAATGAGCAGTTCTTC.

Here the CDR3 DNA reads TGTGCCAGCAGTGACCCCCCTCGGGGGGCTAACGGCGACCAGTACTTC. Encoded protein: CASSDPPRGANGDQYF. V gene TRBV6-1 combines with J gene TRBJ2-5; tentatively, D is TRBD2 (7 bases). The CDR3 has 16 amino acids. Trimming removed 3 bases from V and 10 bases from J, with 24 bases in between. Germline CDR1 is MNHNS and CDR2 is SASEGT.

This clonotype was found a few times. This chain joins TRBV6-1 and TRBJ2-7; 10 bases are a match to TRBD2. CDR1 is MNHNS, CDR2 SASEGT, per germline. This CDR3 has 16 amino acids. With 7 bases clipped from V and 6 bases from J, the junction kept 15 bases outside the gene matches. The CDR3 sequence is CASTRLAGAHGGEQYF. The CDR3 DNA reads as TGTGCCAGCACCAGACTAGCGGGTGCTCACGGCGGCGAGCAGTACTTC.

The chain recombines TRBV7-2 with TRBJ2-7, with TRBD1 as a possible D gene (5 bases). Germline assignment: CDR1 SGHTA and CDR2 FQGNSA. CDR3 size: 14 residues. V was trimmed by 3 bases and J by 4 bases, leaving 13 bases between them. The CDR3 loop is CASSLGQGIYEQYF. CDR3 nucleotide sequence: TGTGCCAGCAGCTTGGGGCAGGGAATTTACGAGCAGTACTTC. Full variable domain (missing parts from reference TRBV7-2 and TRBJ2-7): GAGVSQSPSNKVTEKGKDVELRCDPISGHTALYWYRQSLGQGLEFLIYFQGNSAPDKSGLPSDRFSAERTGGSVSTLTIQRTQQEDSAVYLCASSLGQGIYEQYFGPGTRLTVT.

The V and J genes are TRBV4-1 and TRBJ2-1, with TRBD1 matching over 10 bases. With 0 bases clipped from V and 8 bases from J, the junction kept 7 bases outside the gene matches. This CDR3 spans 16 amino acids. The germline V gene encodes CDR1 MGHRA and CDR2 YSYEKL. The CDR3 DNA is TGCGCCAGCAGCCAAGAGCTGTGGGGGACAGGGGATGAGCAGTTCTTC. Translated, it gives CASSQELWGTGDEQFF.

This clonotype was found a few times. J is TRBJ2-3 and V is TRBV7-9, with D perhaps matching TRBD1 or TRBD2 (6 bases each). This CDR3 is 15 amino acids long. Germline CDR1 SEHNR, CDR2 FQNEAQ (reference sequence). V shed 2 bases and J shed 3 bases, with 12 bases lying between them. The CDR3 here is CASSLPGEATDTQYF. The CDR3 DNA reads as TGTGCCAGCAGCTTACCAGGGGAGGCGACAGATACGCAGTATTTT. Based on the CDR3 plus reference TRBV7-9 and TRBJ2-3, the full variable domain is DTGVSQNPRHKITKRGQNVTFRCDPISEHNRLYWYRQTLGQGPEFLTYFQNEAQLEKSRLLSDRFSAERPKGSFSTLEIQRTEQGDSAMYLCASSLPGEATDTQYFGPGTRLTVL.

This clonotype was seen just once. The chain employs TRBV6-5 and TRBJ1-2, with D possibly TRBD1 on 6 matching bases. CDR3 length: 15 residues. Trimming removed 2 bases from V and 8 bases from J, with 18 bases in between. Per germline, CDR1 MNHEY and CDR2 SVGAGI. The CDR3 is CASSYNHVGGSGYTF. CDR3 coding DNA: TGTGCCAGCAGTTACAATCACGTAGGGGGGAGCGGCTACACCTTC.

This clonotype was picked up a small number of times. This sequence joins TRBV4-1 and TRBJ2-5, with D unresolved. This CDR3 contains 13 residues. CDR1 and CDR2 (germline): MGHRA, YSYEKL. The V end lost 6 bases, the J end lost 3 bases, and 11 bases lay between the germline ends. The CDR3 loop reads CASSPNGEETQYF. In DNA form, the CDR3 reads TGCGCCAGCAGTCCTAACGGTGAAGAGACCCAGTACTTC.

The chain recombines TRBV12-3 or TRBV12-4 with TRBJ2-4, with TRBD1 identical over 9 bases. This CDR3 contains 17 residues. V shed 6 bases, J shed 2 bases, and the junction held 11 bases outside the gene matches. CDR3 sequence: CASSYVGTGRTKNIQYF. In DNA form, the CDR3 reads TGTGCCAGCAGCTATGTCGGGACAGGGAGGACCAAAAACATTCAGTACTTC.